The T cell receptor beta chain under discussion was sequenced for a study of blood T cell repertoires in COVID-19. The germline gives CDR1 LGHNT, CDR2 FRNRAP. The germline V and J ends were trimmed by 1 base and 6 bases, with 21 bases remaining between them. This CDR3 spans 18 amino acids. Data came from immunoSEQ multiplex PCR; TCRdb stores just in-frame clones and leaves some out. The sample carries 250,000 or so clones, 70% to 90% recorded once. Resolution of symptoms, clearance, or two negative PCRs was present in recovered Cohort 3 donors. The rearrangement links TRBV12-5 to TRBJ1-4; no clear D gene. Sequencing input: PBMCs or T cells enriched from blood (not recorded which). This clonotype originated in a woman aged 50 to 65 who had recovered from COVID-19. CDR3 nucleotides: TGTGCTAGTGGTTTGGCCTTCTGGACGGTAAGGGAGTATGAAAAACTGTTTTTT. Translated, it gives CASGLAFWTVREYEKLFF.